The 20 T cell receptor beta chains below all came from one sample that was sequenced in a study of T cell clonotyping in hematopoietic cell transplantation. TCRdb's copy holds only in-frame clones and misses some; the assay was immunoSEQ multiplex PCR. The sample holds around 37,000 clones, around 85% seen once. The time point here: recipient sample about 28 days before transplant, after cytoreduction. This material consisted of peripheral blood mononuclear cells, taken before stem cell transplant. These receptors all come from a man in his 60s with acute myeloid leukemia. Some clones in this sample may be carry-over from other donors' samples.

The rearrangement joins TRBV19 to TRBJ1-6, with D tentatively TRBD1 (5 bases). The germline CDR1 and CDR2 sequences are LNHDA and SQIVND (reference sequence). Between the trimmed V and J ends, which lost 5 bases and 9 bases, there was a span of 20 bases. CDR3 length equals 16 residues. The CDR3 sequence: CASSPGSVFGGSPLHF. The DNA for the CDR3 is TGTGCCAGTAGTCCGGGTTCGGTATTCGGGGGTTCACCCCTCCACTTT.

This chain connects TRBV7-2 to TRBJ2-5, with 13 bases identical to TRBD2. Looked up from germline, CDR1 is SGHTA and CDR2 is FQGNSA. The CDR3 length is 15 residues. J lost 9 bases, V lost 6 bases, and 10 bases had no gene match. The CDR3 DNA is TGTGCCAGCAGTCAGACTAGCGGGGGGCCGGTGGCCCAGTACTTC. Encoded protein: CASSQTSGGPVAQYF.

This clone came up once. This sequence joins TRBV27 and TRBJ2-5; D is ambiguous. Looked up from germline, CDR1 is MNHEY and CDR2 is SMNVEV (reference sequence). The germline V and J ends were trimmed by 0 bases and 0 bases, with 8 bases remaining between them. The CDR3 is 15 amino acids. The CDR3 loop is CASSLSRGNQETQYF. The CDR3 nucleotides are TGTGCCAGCAGTTTATCTCGTGGAAACCAAGAGACCCAGTACTTC.

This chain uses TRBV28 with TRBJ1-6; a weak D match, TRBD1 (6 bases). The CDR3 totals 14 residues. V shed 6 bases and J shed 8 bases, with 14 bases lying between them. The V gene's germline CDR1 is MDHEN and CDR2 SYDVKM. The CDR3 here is CASRPQGMDSPLHF. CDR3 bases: TGTGCCAGCAGACCACAGGGTATGGATTCACCCCTCCACTTT.

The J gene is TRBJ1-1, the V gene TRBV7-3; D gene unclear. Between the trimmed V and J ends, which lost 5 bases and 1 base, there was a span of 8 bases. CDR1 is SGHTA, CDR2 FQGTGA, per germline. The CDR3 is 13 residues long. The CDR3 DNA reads TGTGCCAGCAGCGCGGGCCCGAACACTGAAGCTTTCTTT. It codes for CASSAGPNTEAFF.

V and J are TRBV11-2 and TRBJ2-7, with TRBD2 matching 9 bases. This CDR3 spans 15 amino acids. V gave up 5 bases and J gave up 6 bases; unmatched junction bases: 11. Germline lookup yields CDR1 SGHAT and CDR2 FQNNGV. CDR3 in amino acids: CASSPGAGGPFEQYF. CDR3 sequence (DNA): TGTGCCAGCAGCCCTGGGGCGGGGGGGCCTTTCGAGCAGTACTTC.

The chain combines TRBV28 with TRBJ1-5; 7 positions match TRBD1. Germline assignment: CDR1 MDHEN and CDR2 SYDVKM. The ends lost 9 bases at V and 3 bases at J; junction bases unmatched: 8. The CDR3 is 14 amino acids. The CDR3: CASLGGTPNQPQHF. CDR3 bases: TGTGCCAGTTTAGGGGGCACCCCCAATCAGCCCCAGCATTTT.

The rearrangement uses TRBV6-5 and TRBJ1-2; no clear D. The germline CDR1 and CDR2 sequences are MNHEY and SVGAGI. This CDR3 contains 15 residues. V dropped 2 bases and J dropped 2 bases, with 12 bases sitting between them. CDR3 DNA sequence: TGTGCCAGCAGTTACCGAGGATCGGCAAACTATGGCTACACCTTC. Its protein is CASSYRGSANYGYTF.

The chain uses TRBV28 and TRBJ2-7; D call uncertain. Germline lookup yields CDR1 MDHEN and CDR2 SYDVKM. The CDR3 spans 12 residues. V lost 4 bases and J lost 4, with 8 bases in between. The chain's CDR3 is CASSSLGYEQYF. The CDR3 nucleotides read TGTGCCAGCAGTTCCTTGGGGTACGAGCAGTACTTC.

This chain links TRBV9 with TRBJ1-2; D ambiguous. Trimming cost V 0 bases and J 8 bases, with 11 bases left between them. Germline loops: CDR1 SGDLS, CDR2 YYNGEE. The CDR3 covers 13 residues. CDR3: CASSVAGRGGYTF. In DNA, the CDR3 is TGTGCCAGCAGCGTAGCAGGTCGGGGAGGCTACACCTTC.

The CDR3 sequence: CASSLAMHSNQPQHF. The CDR3 coding sequence is TGCGCCAGCAGCCTCGCCATGCATTCCAATCAGCCCCAGCATTTT. The V call is TRBV4-1, the J call TRBJ1-5; no clear D gene. Germline assignment: CDR1 MGHRA and CDR2 YSYEKL. V lost 4 bases to trimming and J lost 3 bases, with 13 bases between them. The CDR3 is made up of 15 amino acids.

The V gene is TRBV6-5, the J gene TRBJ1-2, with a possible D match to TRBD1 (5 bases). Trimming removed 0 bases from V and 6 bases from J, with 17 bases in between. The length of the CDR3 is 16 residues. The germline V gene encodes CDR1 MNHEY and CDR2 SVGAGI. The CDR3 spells CASSYSSNAGPNGYTF. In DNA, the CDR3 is TGTGCCAGCAGTTACTCGAGTAATGCAGGGCCAAATGGCTACACCTTC.

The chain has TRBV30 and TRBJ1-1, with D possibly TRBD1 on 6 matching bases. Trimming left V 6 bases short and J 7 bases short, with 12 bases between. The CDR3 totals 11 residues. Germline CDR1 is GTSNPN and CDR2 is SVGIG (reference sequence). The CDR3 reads CACANRVEAFF. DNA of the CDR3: TGTGCCTGCGCCAACAGGGTTGAAGCTTTCTTT.

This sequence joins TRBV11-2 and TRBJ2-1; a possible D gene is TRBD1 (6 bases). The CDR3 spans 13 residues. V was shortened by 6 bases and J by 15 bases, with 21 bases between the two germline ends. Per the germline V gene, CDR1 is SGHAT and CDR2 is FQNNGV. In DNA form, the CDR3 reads TGTGCCAGCAGTGCAGGGGCGGCAGGGGAATCGTTCTTC. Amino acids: CASSAGAAGESFF.

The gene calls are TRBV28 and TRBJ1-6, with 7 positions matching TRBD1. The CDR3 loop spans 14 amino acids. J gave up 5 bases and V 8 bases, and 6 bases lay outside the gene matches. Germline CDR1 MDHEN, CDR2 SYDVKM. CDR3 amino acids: CASRDRADNSPLHF. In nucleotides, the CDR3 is TGTGCCAGCCGCGACAGGGCTGATAATTCACCCCTCCACTTT.

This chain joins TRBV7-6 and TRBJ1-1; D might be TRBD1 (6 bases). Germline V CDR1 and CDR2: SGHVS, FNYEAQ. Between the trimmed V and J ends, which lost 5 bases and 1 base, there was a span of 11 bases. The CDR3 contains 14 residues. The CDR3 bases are TGTGCCAGCAGCGCCACAGGGAAGAACACTGAAGCTTTCTTT. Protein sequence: CASSATGKNTEAFF.

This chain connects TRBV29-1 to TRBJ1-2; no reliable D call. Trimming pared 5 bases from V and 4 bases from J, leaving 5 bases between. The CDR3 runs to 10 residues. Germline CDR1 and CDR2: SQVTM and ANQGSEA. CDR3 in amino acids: CSVLTYGYTF. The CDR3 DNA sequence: TGCAGCGTTTTGACCTATGGCTACACCTTC.

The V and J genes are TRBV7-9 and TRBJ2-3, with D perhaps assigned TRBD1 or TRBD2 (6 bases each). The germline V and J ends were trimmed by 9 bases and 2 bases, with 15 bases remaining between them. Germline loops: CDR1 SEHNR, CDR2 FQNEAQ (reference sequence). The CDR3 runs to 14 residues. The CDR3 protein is CASGGGHNTDTQYF. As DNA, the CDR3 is TGTGCCAGTGGTGGGGGGCATAACACAGATACGCAGTATTTT.

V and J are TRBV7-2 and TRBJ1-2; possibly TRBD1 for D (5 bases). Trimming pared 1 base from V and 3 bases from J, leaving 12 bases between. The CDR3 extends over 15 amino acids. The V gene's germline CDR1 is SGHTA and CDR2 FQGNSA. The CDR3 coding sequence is TGTGCCAGCAGCTTAGGGAGACAGTACCACTATGGCTACACCTTC. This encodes CASSLGRQYHYGYTF.

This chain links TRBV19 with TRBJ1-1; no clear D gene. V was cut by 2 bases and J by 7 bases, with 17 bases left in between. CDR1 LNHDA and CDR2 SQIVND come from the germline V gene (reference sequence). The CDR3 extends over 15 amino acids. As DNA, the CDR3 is TGTGCCAGTAGTATAAATCGGGTCGCGGACCTTGAAGCTTTCTTT. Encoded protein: CASSINRVADLEAFF.